This T cell receptor (beta chain) appears in the sequencing data of a study of OX40 agonist ivuxolimab in advanced cancers. General study results and limits: Circulating CD4+ and CD8+ T cells showed clonal expansion by week 6 at 0.1 to 3.0 mg/kg. Clonal expansion among partial responders at 0.1-3.0 mg/kg ranked near the lowest.

Remarks on this clone: The antigen is undetermined.

The assay was immunoSEQ multiplex PCR, and TCRdb's table has in-frame clones only and misses some. The profile covers tens of thousands of clones, with roughly 85% appearing a single time and 0.85% to 0.95% taken by the ten largest. Germline CDR1 reads SGHVS; CDR2 reads FNYEAQ. The CDR3 contains 14 residues. The ends were cut back, 1 base at V and 4 bases at J, with 7 bases in the middle. The receptor was derived from an adult with an advanced solid tumor such as melanoma, head and neck, liver or kidney cancer. The chain couples TRBV7-6 to TRBJ1-4; D unclear. The material was CD4+ or CD8+ T cells sorted from blood, obtained in a trial of the OX40 agonist ivuxolimab. CDR3 amino acids: CASSLEADNEKLFF. CDR3 coding DNA: TGTGCCAGCAGCTTAGAAGCGGATAATGAAAAACTGTTTTTT.